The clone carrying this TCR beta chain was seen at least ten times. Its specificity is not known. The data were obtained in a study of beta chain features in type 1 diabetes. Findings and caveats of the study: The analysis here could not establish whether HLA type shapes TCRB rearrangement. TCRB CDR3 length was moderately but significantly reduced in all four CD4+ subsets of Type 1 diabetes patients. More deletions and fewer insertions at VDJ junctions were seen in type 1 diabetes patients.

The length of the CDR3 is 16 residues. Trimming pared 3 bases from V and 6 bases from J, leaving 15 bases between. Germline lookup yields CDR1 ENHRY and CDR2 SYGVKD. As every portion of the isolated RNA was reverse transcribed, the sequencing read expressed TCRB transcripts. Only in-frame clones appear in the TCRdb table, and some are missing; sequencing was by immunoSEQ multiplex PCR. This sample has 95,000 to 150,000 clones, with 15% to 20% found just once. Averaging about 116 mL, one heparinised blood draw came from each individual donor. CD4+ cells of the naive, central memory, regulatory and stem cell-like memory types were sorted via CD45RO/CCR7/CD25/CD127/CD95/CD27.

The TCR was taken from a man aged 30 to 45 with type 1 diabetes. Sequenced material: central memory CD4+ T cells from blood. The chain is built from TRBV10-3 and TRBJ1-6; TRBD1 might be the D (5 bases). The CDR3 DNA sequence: TGTGCCATCAGTGATTGGCAGGGAGGCGGTAATTCACCCCTCCACTTT. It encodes CAISDWQGGGNSPLHF.